This entry features one TCR beta chain sequence. Original methodology: Estimation of nucleated cell counts relied on the amplification of reference gene primers. Using immunoSEQ multiplex PCR, the repertoire was profiled, and TCRdb retains in-frame clones only, with some absent. V and J calls and clone size come straight from that table; D and trimming were deduced from the DNA. The table lists about 230,000 clones, 84% of them singletons, with around 1.5% in the top ten. V was pared by 6 bases and J by 2 bases, with 3 bases of the junction left unmatched. Germline-derived CDR1 and CDR2 are SEHNR and FQNEAQ (reference sequence). The CDR3 spans 15 residues. The sample is drawn from a study of blood T cell repertoires in COVID-19. Across the whole study: Acute and convalescent COVID-19 samples came from the United States, Italy and Spain. The analysed material was cDNA or gDNA that came from T cells, B-cell-depleted T cells, or PBMCs.

This chain links TRBV7-9 with TRBJ2-5, with 13 bases lining up with TRBD2. The sample comprised peripheral blood. The sequence was obtained from a woman in her thirties or forties who had recovered from COVID-19. The CDR3 coding sequence is TGTGCCAGCAGGAGGACTAGCGGGGGACAAGAGACCCAGTACTTC. Translation gives CASRRTSGGQETQYF.